The 28 T cell receptor beta chains in this list originate from one sample, sequenced in a study of T-cell reconstitution after alpha-beta-depleted transplantation in children. Using unique molecular identifiers, the investigators prepared the TCRbeta library. Each CDR3 protein gets one entry after TCRdb re-called the PCR reads with MiXCR. In the table there are about 1,000,000 distinct CDR3 sequences, around 30% of which are singletons. This sample comprised PBMCs, mostly from graft donor cells, obtained 360 days after TCRalphabeta/CD19-depleted stem cell transplant. These receptors all come from a boy less than two years old who had a stem cell transplant for SCID, so the T cells may come from the graft donor.

This clonotype was seen only a few times. The chain combines TRBV7-9 with TRBJ2-7; D gene uncertain. With 6 bases removed from V and 6 bases from J, the gap between germline ends came to 18 bases. The CDR3 is 14 amino acids. CDR1 is SEHNR and CDR2 is FQNEAQ in the germline V gene (reference sequence). CDR3 sequence: CASSSPMARLEQYF. The CDR3 coding sequence is TGTGCCAGCAGTTCCCCGATGGCGAGACTCGAGCAGTACTTC. The full variable domain, its missing parts supplied by reference TRBV7-9 and TRBJ2-7, is DTGVSQNPRHKITKRGQNVTFRCDPISEHNRLYWYRQTLGQGPEFLTYFQNEAQLEKSRLLSDRFSAERPKGSFSTLEIQRTEQGDSAMYLCASSSPMARLEQYFGPGTRLTVT.

This sequence joins TRBV27 and TRBJ2-1, with a weak D call TRBD1 (6 bases). CDR1 and CDR2 (germline): MNHEY, SMNVEV (reference sequence). The length of the CDR3 is 13 residues. V lost 9 bases to trimming and J lost 4 bases, with 13 bases between them. CDR3: CASGRGVYNEQFF. The CDR3 DNA reads TGTGCCAGTGGCAGGGGTGTATACAATGAGCAGTTCTTC.

The genes are TRBV24-1 and TRBJ2-5; D possibly matches TRBD1 or TRBD2 (5 bases each). Trimming took off 9 bases at V and 5 bases at J, with 12 bases between the two ends. There are 12 residues in the CDR3. The germline gives CDR1 KGHDR, CDR2 SFDVKD. The CDR3 DNA sequence: TGTGCCACCCGAGGGGCGGCTGAGACCCAGTACTTC. Encoded protein: CATRGAAETQYF.

About this clonotype itself: Since the CDR3 does not end with the conserved phenylalanine or tryptophan, this likely comes from a read error. The DNA is left out, because the CDR3 cannot be placed on it with certainty; the CDR3 is given as TCRdb lists it. V and J are TRBV20-1 and TRBJ1-2. The CDR3 extends over 8 residues, inclusive of both ends. The germline CDR1 and CDR2 sequences are DFQATT and SNEGSKA (reference sequence). This CDR3 is CSARGPHL.

There are a few counts of this clonotype. The chain uses TRBV4-2 and TRBJ2-3, with 11 bases lining up with TRBD2. After removal of 0 bases from V and 11 bases from J, the junction contained 10 bases not matched to a gene. This CDR3 has 16 residues. Germline lookup yields CDR1 LGHNA and CDR2 YNFKEQ. CDR3: CASSQDDGASGGLQYF. CDR3 nucleotide sequence: TGTGCCAGCAGCCAAGATGACGGGGCTAGCGGGGGGTTGCAGTATTTT.

The chain employs TRBV4-3 and TRBJ1-1, with D possibly TRBD1 on 5 matching bases. Germline V gene data show CDR1 as LGHNA and CDR2 as YSLEER. This CDR3 has 15 amino acids. V was shortened by 0 bases and J by 4 bases, with 12 bases between the two germline ends. The CDR3 loop reads CASSQEVRDPTEAFF. The CDR3, as DNA: TGCGCCAGCAGCCAAGAAGTCAGGGACCCCACTGAAGCTTTCTTT.

The CDR3 region is CASSVAGRGRSDTQYF. DNA of the CDR3: TGTGCCAGCAGCGTAGCGGGCAGGGGGCGCTCAGATACGCAGTATTTT. V is TRBV9 and J is TRBJ2-3; TRBD1 matches 8 bases. V shed 0 bases, J shed 4 bases, and the junction held 7 bases outside the gene matches. Germline CDR1 SGDLS, CDR2 YYNGEE. This CDR3 region has 16 residues.

This clonotype turned up a few times. The gene calls are TRBV15 and TRBJ1-4; tentatively, D is TRBD1 (5 bases). Looked up from germline, CDR1 is LNHNV and CDR2 is YYDKDF (reference sequence). The CDR3 runs to 16 residues. V lost 0 bases and J 0 bases, leaving 8 bases between the germline ends. The CDR3 sequence is CATSRDLGATNEKLFF. CDR3 in DNA: TGTGCCACCAGCAGAGATCTAGGGGCAACTAATGAAAAACTGTTTTTT. The full variable domain, with the rest looked up from reference TRBV15 and TRBJ1-4, is DAMVIQNPRYQVTQFGKPVTLSCSQTLNHNVMYWYQQKSSQAPKLLFHYYDKDFNNEADTPDNFQSRRPNTSFCFLDIRSPGLGDTAMYLCATSRDLGATNEKLFFGSGTQLSVL.

This clonotype was seen a handful of times. The rearrangement links TRBV29-1 to TRBJ2-3; 10 bases are a match to TRBD2. CDR1 and CDR2 (germline): SQVTM, ANQGSEA. Trimming at V came to 5 bases and at J to 4 bases, leaving 3 bases not matched to a gene. The CDR3 spans 13 residues. CDR3 in DNA: TGCAGCGTTAGACTAGCGGGTCCAGATACGCAGTATTTT. Residues: CSVRLAGPDTQYF.

In this sample, this clonotype turned up a few times. CDR3: CASSPVDSVDTQYF. CDR3 nucleotide sequence: TGTGCCAGTTCGCCTGTTGACAGCGTGGATACGCAGTATTTT. The genes are TRBV2 and TRBJ2-3; weak D call: TRBD1 (5 bases). The CDR3 covers 14 residues. Trimming shortened V by 9 bases and J by 6 bases, and 19 bases separated the two germline ends. Per germline, CDR1 SNHLY and CDR2 FYNNEI.

This clonotype was picked up a small number of times. J is TRBJ2-7 and V is TRBV5-5, with 7 bases that match TRBD1. V lost 3 bases to trimming and J lost 3 bases; unmatched junction nucleotides: 6. Germline CDR1 reads SGHKS; CDR2 reads YYEKEE (reference sequence). The CDR3 is 14 residues long. The CDR3 sequence is CASSYSGTVYEQYF. Here the CDR3 DNA reads TGTGCCAGCAGCTACTCCGGGACAGTCTACGAGCAGTACTTC.

This clonotype showed up just a few times. This chain links TRBV12-3 or TRBV12-4 with TRBJ2-1; 7 positions agree with TRBD2. V was clipped by 3 bases and J by 4 bases; unmatched bases: 6. This CDR3 is built from 15 residues. DNA of the CDR3: TGTGCCAGCAGTTTGTTCGGGGGGAAATACAATGAGCAGTTCTTC. It is translated as CASSLFGGKYNEQFF.

The chain employs TRBV11-2 and TRBJ2-3, with 8 bases aligning to TRBD1. Looked up from germline, CDR1 is SGHAT and CDR2 is FQNNGV. The CDR3 totals 16 residues. J lost 2 bases, V lost 5 bases, and 9 bases had no gene match. CDR3 sequence: CASSTLDRAPTDTQYF. The CDR3 DNA follows: TGTGCCAGCAGCACCCTGGACAGGGCCCCCACAGATACGCAGTATTTT.

This clonotype was recorded a few times. The rearrangement links TRBV4-2 to TRBJ1-5, with 9 bases aligning to TRBD1. The CDR3 spans 16 residues. V trimming: 4 bases; J trimming: 3 bases; junction bases outside the gene matches: 7. The germline gives CDR1 LGHNA, CDR2 YNFKEQ. The DNA for the CDR3 is TGTGCCAGCAGCCTGGGGACAGGGTCCAACAATCAGCCCCAGCATTTT. It translates to CASSLGTGSNNQPQHF.

CDR3 protein: CASSQGWLAGQETQYF. In DNA form, the CDR3 reads TGTGCCAGCAGCCAAGGGTGGCTAGCGGGACAAGAGACCCAGTACTTC. The rearrangement links TRBV3-1 to TRBJ2-5; 9 bases align to TRBD2. V gave up 1 base and J gave up 2 bases; unmatched junction bases: 5. The CDR3 has 16 amino acids. CDR1 LGHDT and CDR2 YNNKEL come from the germline V gene (reference sequence).

The chain employs TRBV27 and TRBJ2-1; possibly TRBD1 or TRBD2 for D (5 bases each). The V gene lost 6 bases and the J gene lost 7 bases, with 19 bases spanning the gap. CDR1 and CDR2 from the germline V gene are MNHEY and SMNVEV (reference sequence). This CDR3 spans 15 amino acids. CDR3 sequence reads: CASSGRGGPWNEQFF. CDR3 sequence (DNA): TGTGCCAGCAGCGGTCGTGGGGGACCCTGGAATGAGCAGTTCTTC.

The CDR3 DNA reads TGTGCCAGCAGCTGGACATCAGGGACGGCAGACACTGAAGCTTTCTTT. This codes for CASSWTSGTADTEAFF. This chain joins TRBV7-2 and TRBJ1-1, with D possibly matching TRBD1 (5 bases). CDR3 length: 16 amino acids. V was shortened by 4 bases and J by 3 bases, with 18 bases between the two germline ends. Germline V CDR1 and CDR2: SGHTA, FQGNSA. Looking up the rest from reference TRBV7-2 and TRBJ1-1 gives the full variable domain: GAGVSQSPSNKVTEKGKDVELRCDPISGHTALYWYRQSLGQGLEFLIYFQGNSAPDKSGLPSDRFSAERTGGSVSTLTIQRTQQEDSAVYLCASSWTSGTADTEAFFGQGTRLTVV.

J is TRBJ1-2 and V is TRBV18; D possibly corresponds to TRBD1 (6 bases). Germline V gene sequence: CDR1 KGHSH, CDR2 LQKENI. This CDR3 is 14 amino acids long. V lost 6 bases and J 8 bases, leaving 19 bases between the germline ends. CDR3 loop: CASSPDGQQSGYTF. The CDR3, as DNA: TGTGCCAGCTCGCCCGATGGACAGCAAAGCGGCTACACCTTC.

The gene calls are TRBV28 and TRBJ2-7; D unclear. This CDR3 has 12 residues. CDR1 is MDHEN and CDR2 is SYDVKM in the germline V gene. V lost 4 bases to trimming and J lost 9 bases, with 13 bases between them. CDR3 nucleotide sequence: TGTGCCAGCAGTTCCCCTGCTAAAGGGCAGTACTTC. The encoded protein is CASSSPAKGQYF.

The rearrangement links TRBV5-8 to TRBJ2-1; no clear D gene. The germline CDR1 and CDR2 sequences are SGHTS and YDEGEE. Trimming shortened V by 6 bases and J by 3 bases, and 10 bases separated the two germline ends. This CDR3 region has 13 residues. In DNA, the CDR3 is TGTGCCAGCATCCGGGCCCGCTACAATGAGCAGTTCTTC. Translation: CASIRARYNEQFF.

The rearrangement uses TRBV18 and TRBJ2-5; the match to TRBD1 covers 9 bases. From germline, CDR1 is KGHSH and CDR2 LQKENI. The J segment lost 2 bases and the V segment lost 8 bases, leaving 6 bases of the junction unmatched. CDR3 length equals 14 residues. The CDR3 nucleotides are TGTGCCAGCGCCCACGGGACAGGGCAAGAGACCCAGTACTTC. Its translation: CASAHGTGQETQYF.

This clonotype was seen more than once but under ten times. V gene TRBV9 combines with J gene TRBJ2-5, with unresolved D. The CDR3 consists of 13 residues. Per germline, CDR1 SGDLS and CDR2 YYNGEE. V was cut by 3 bases and J by 5 bases, with 11 bases left in between. The CDR3 DNA sequence: TGTGCCAGCAGCGCTAGGGATGGGGAGACCCAGTACTTC. Protein: CASSARDGETQYF.

This clonotype was seen a handful of times. The chain carries TRBV20-1 and TRBJ1-1, with D possibly matching TRBD1 (6 bases). The V and J ends lost 0 bases and 0 bases respectively, with 14 bases between them. The CDR3 extends over 16 amino acids. CDR1 is DFQATT and CDR2 is SNEGSKA in the germline V gene (reference sequence). The chain's CDR3 is CSARDSHQGMNTEAFF. As DNA, the CDR3 is TGCAGTGCTAGAGATTCCCATCAGGGGATGAACACTGAAGCTTTCTTT.

V and J are TRBV2 and TRBJ1-4; unclear D gene. Germline values: CDR1 SNHLY, CDR2 FYNNEI. V was trimmed by 8 bases and J by 8 bases, leaving 18 bases between them. This CDR3 has 14 amino acids. CDR3 coding DNA: TGTGCCAGCGATAGAGGGAACATTGGGGAAAAACTGTTTTTT. Translating it yields CASDRGNIGEKLFF. The full variable domain, with the rest looked up from reference TRBV2 and TRBJ1-4, is EPEVTQTPSHQVTQMGQEVILRCVPISNHLYFYWYRQILGQKVEFLVSFYNNEISEKSEIFDDQFSVERPDGSNFTLKIRSTKLEDSAMYFCASDRGNIGEKLFFGSGTQLSVL.

The rearrangement uses TRBV30 and TRBJ1-2; D is undetermined. The V gene's germline CDR1 is GTSNPN and CDR2 SVGIG (reference sequence). V was cut by 0 bases and J by 5 bases, with 4 bases left in between. The length of the CDR3 is 11 residues. CDR3 region: CAWSVVYGYTF. CDR3 bases: TGTGCCTGGAGTGTAGTTTATGGCTACACCTTC.

This CDR3 is CASSDQGLTNTGELFF. The DNA for the CDR3 is TGTGCCAGCTCTGATCAGGGACTCACGAACACCGGGGAGCTGTTTTTT. This sequence joins TRBV12-3 or TRBV12-4 and TRBJ2-2; D may be TRBD2 (6 bases). V was pared by 8 bases and J by 0 bases, with 16 bases between. The CDR3 totals 16 residues.

This chain joins TRBV5-5 and TRBJ2-2; D call uncertain. Germline V gene data show CDR1 as SGHKS and CDR2 as YYEKEE (reference sequence). V was trimmed by 10 bases and J by 3 bases, leaving 10 bases between them. CDR3 length: 12 residues. CDR3 coding DNA: TGTGCCTGCACATCTGACACCGGGGAGCTGTTTTTT. It yields the protein CACTSDTGELFF.

The chain is built from TRBV20-1 and TRBJ2-7; 13 nucleotides agree with TRBD2. Germline CDR1 is DFQATT and CDR2 is SNEGSKA (reference sequence). V shed 3 bases and J 7 bases; nucleotides not matched to a gene: 12. The CDR3 is 16 amino acids. The chain's CDR3 is CSARNPILAGGREQYF. In DNA form, the CDR3 reads TGCAGTGCTAGGAACCCTATACTAGCGGGGGGGCGTGAGCAGTACTTC.